Given below is one T cell receptor beta chain in context. Its antigen remains unidentified. The data stem from a study of CD8 T cells in Susac syndrome. Isolation of CD8+ and CD4+ T cells was performed negatively, whereas enrichment of TEMRA cells was done by FACS. After extraction with the RNeasy kit, about 0.45 to 1 ug of the RNA was reverse transcribed using random hexamers. Amplification of TCR beta CDR3 spanned 54 Vbeta and 13 Jbeta via immunoSEQ multiplex PCR. MiXCR was run by TCRdb on the immunoSEQ multiplex PCR reads, yielding one entry per CDR3 protein. This table has approximately 190,000 distinct CDR3 sequences, almost 96% appearing once. Whole-study results and caveats: Clonal expansion was not seen in any Susac syndrome CD4+ T cell repertoire.

V was clipped by 6 bases and J by 1 base; unmatched bases: 12. Germline lookup yields CDR1 SQVTM and CDR2 ANQGSEA. This CDR3 is built from 16 residues. Sequencing input: CD4+ T cells from PBMCs. V is TRBV29-1 and J is TRBJ1-1, with 9 bases fitting TRBD1. The TCR sequence derives from a human donor with Susac syndrome. The CDR3: CSVRGQGNLPNTEAFF. CDR3 sequence (DNA): TGCAGCGTCAGGGGACAGGGAAATTTACCGAACACTGAAGCTTTCTTT.